This TCR beta chain was recorded in a study of blood T cell repertoires in COVID-19. Overall study: Samples representing acute and convalescent COVID-19 were sourced from the United States, Italy and Spain. T cells, B-cell-depleted T cells, or PBMCs supplied cDNA or gDNA.

Germline assignment: CDR1 LNHDA and CDR2 SQIVND (reference sequence). V was pared by 1 base and J by 5 bases, with 11 bases between. CDR3 length: 15 amino acids. Per the study methods: Nucleated cell counts were estimated from reference gene primer amplification. Assay: immunoSEQ multiplex PCR; the TCRdb copy retains only in-frame clones and omits some. From that table come the V and J calls and clone size; the DNA was used to work out D and trimming. The repertoire includes 74,000 or so clones, 85% to 90% of them detected once, and 2.5% to 3% sits in the top ten. Sequencing input: peripheral blood. The J gene is TRBJ1-4, the V gene TRBV19; D is undetermined. This receptor was taken from a man aged 50-60 years with acute or convalescent COVID-19. The DNA of the CDR3 is TGTGCCAGTAGTATAGGCGGGGAGAAAAATGAAAAACTGTTTTTT. It encodes CASSIGGEKNEKLFF.